Below, 15 T cell receptor beta chains from the same sample are listed, as sequenced in a study of cytomegalovirus exposure and HLA in healthy donors. Clones were read by immunoSEQ multiplex PCR, and TCRdb kept only the in-frame ones, dropping some. This table holds tens of thousands of clones, approximately 93% found once. Sequencing was performed on PBMCs. These receptors were collected from a woman aged 30 to 39 in good health and CMV-seronegative.

The V and J genes are TRBV5-6 and TRBJ2-1; 8 bases agree with TRBD1. The CDR3 loop spans 17 amino acids. The V gene's germline CDR1 is SGHDT and CDR2 YYEEEE. Trimming cost V 2 bases and J 3 bases; bases outside gene matches: 10. The CDR3 sequence: CASSFKTFGTGYNEQFF. Written as DNA, the CDR3 is TGTGCCAGCAGCTTCAAAACTTTCGGGACAGGCTACAATGAGCAGTTCTTC.

The rearrangement links TRBV11-2 to TRBJ2-2; no firm D call. Trimming removed 5 bases from V and 9 bases from J, with 10 bases in between. The CDR3 extends over 12 amino acids. CDR1 is SGHAT and CDR2 is FQNNGV in the germline V gene. In DNA, the CDR3 is TGTGCCAGCAGCCAAGCCTCTCGGGAGCTGTTTTTT. Its translation is CASSQASRELFF.

The V call is TRBV18, the J call TRBJ2-1; 7 bases map to TRBD1. The CDR3 loop spans 15 amino acids. Germline V gene data show CDR1 as KGHSH and CDR2 as LQKENI. The V segment lost 1 base and the J segment 6 bases; nucleotides outside the gene matches: 6. CDR3 sequence: CASSPLTGVGNEQFF. The CDR3, as DNA: TGTGCCAGCTCACCACTTACAGGGGTTGGCAATGAGCAGTTCTTC.

The chain is built from TRBV5-4 and TRBJ1-2, with 9 bases matching TRBD1. The CDR3 has 12 amino acids. Per the germline V gene, CDR1 is SGHNT and CDR2 is YYREEE (reference sequence). V gave up 4 bases and J gave up 6 bases; unmatched junction bases: 1. The CDR3 DNA follows: TGTGCCAGCAGCCGGACAGGGGATGGCTACACCTTC. It specifies CASSRTGDGYTF.

V and J are TRBV28 and TRBJ1-2; 7 bases match TRBD1. This CDR3 has 14 amino acids. With V trimmed by 8 bases and J by 6 bases, 12 bases remained unmatched. Germline lookup yields CDR1 MDHEN and CDR2 SYDVKM. CDR3 protein: CASQQGQLNNGYTF. CDR3 DNA sequence: TGTGCCAGCCAACAGGGACAGCTAAACAATGGCTACACCTTC.

As for this clone: The junction and the germline gene differ at one end; a read error may be behind it. This chain links TRBV9 with TRBJ1-6, with TRBD1 as a possible D gene (5 bases). The CDR3 sequence is 13 residues long. Per the germline V gene, CDR1 is SGDLS and CDR2 is YYNGEE. CDR3 in DNA: TGTGCCAGCAGGATGACAGATAATACACCCCTCCACTTT. Translating it yields CASRMTDNTPLHF.

The chain combines TRBV15 with TRBJ2-3; 10 positions match TRBD1. CDR1 and CDR2 from the germline V gene are LNHNV and YYDKDF (reference sequence). V dropped 3 bases and J dropped 3; count of bases not matched to a gene: 6. The CDR3 totals 16 residues. Here the CDR3 reads CATSSRDRGFTDTQYF. The DNA for the CDR3 is TGTGCCACCAGCAGCCGGGACAGGGGTTTTACAGATACGCAGTATTTT.

The rearrangement joins TRBV6-1 to TRBJ1-2, with 8 bases lining up with TRBD1. The germline CDR1 and CDR2 sequences are MNHNS and SASEGT. Losses at the gene ends were 3 bases for V and 0 bases for J; bases not matched to a gene: 3. This CDR3 comprises 15 residues. The CDR3, as DNA: TGTGCCAGCAGTGAGTGGACAGGGCCTAACTATGGCTACACCTTC. It is translated as CASSEWTGPNYGYTF.

This clone was recorded only once. CDR3 in amino acids: CASSTNYRDQDGYTF. Written as DNA, the CDR3 is TGTGCCAGCAGCACGAACTACAGGGATCAGGATGGCTACACCTTC. The V call is TRBV7-2, the J call TRBJ1-2; D might be TRBD1 (6 bases). Trimming removed 5 bases at V and 6 bases at J, with 19 bases between. The CDR3 extends over 15 amino acids. Germline V lookup: CDR1 SGHTA, CDR2 FQGNSA.

The chain is built from TRBV7-9 and TRBJ1-4; D is unresolved. The CDR3 is 16 residues long. Germline values: CDR1 SEHNR, CDR2 FQNEAQ (reference sequence). Trimming stripped 1 base from V and 6 bases from J, with 15 bases between. The CDR3 region has the DNA TGTGCCAGCAGCTTAGTCCTTGGCGGGGATGATGAAAAACTGTTTTTT. Protein: CASSLVLGGDDEKLFF.

The sample holds one count of this clone. The J gene is TRBJ1-1, the V gene TRBV12-5; D is possibly TRBD1 (5 bases). The germline gives CDR1 LGHNT, CDR2 FRNRAP. The CDR3 is made up of 14 amino acids. Trimming cost V 6 bases and J 0 bases, with 11 bases left between them. CDR3 in amino acids: CASGAGLVNTEAFF. Written as DNA, the CDR3 is TGTGCTAGTGGCGCGGGACTGGTGAACACTGAAGCTTTCTTT.

The CDR3 loop reads CAWRRPAGGGKTQYF. The CDR3 region has the DNA TGTGCCTGGAGACGTCCAGCGGGGGGTGGGAAGACCCAGTACTTC. The chain links TRBV30 to TRBJ2-5, with 9 bases aligning to TRBD2. V gave up 3 bases and J gave up 6 bases; unmatched junction bases: 11. The CDR3 covers 15 residues. Germline V gene sequence: CDR1 GTSNPN, CDR2 SVGIG (reference sequence).

The CDR3 DNA reads as TGTGCCTGGAGTCACGGAGACAATCAGCCCCAGCATTTT. Translated: CAWSHGDNQPQHF. This chain links TRBV30 with TRBJ1-5; D uncertain. Germline V CDR1 and CDR2: GTSNPN, SVGIG (reference sequence). The germline V and J ends were trimmed by 2 bases and 3 bases, with 8 bases remaining between them. The CDR3 loop spans 13 amino acids.

This chain links TRBV7-2 with TRBJ1-1; tentatively, D is TRBD1 (5 bases). There are 13 residues in the CDR3. V was cut by 1 base and J by 8 bases, with 11 bases left in between. Germline CDR1 and CDR2: SGHTA and FQGNSA. The CDR3 reads CASSLEGGAEAFF. The CDR3 DNA is TGTGCCAGCAGCTTAGAAGGAGGGGCCGAAGCTTTCTTT.

This clone has a single count. This chain uses TRBV6-6 with TRBJ2-7, with TRBD1 matching 8 bases. J was trimmed by 2 bases and V by 6 bases; bases with no gene match: 6. The V gene's germline CDR1 is MNHNY and CDR2 SVGAGI (reference sequence). CDR3 length equals 14 residues. The CDR3 region has the DNA TGTGCCAGCAGGGACAGGGTAGTCCCCTACGAGCAGTACTTC. It encodes CASRDRVVPYEQYF.